Each of the 20 T cell receptor beta chains below was sequenced from the same sample in a study of CD8+CD57+ T cells in acquired aplastic anemia. All sequencing subjects had displayed CD8+CD57+ cell expansion on flow cytometry. Investigators profiled TCR beta VDJ and CDR3 from genomic DNA template. TCRdb recomputed calls from the reads with MiXCR, one row per CDR3 protein. Here the sample spans 80,000 to 100,000 distinct CDR3 sequences, less than 75% being singletons. Sequenced material: sorted CD4+, CD8+, or CD8+CD57+ T cells (not recorded which) from PBMCs. These receptors came from a human donor with aplastic anemia.

This rearrangement joins TRBV20-1 to TRBJ2-3; D uncertain. V gave up 3 bases and J gave up 2 bases, with 9 bases separating them. This CDR3 spans 13 amino acids. Germline V gene data show CDR1 as DFQATT and CDR2 as SNEGSKA (reference sequence). The chain's CDR3 is CSASGLNTDTQYF. The CDR3 bases are TGCAGTGCTAGTGGGCTGAACACAGATACGCAGTATTTT.

The chain carries TRBV3-1 and TRBJ2-5; maybe TRBD1 (5 bases). This CDR3 spans 15 amino acids. Germline V gene data show CDR1 as LGHDT and CDR2 as YNNKEL (reference sequence). Trimming shortened V by 6 bases and J by 1 base, and 15 bases separated the two germline ends. CDR3 sequence: CASSSNGHSQETQYF. The CDR3 nucleotides are TGTGCCAGCAGTTCGAACGGACACAGCCAAGAGACCCAGTACTTC.

This clonotype was picked up many times. The chain has TRBV7-9 and TRBJ1-6, with D maybe TRBD1 (6 bases). CDR3 length equals 16 residues. Trimming shortened V by 5 bases and J by 6 bases, and 17 bases separated the two germline ends. Per germline, CDR1 SEHNR and CDR2 FQNEAQ (reference sequence). The CDR3 loop is CASSEGWGAGNSPLHF. In DNA form, the CDR3 reads TGTGCCAGCAGCGAGGGGTGGGGGGCAGGTAATTCACCCCTCCACTTT.

V gene TRBV15 combines with J gene TRBJ2-7, with TRBD1 matching over 9 bases. From germline, CDR1 is LNHNV and CDR2 YYDKDF (reference sequence). The CDR3 sequence is 16 residues long. J was trimmed by 3 bases and V by 1 base; bases with no gene match: 7. In DNA, the CDR3 is TGTGCCACCAGCAGAGGACCTGGACAGGGGAACTACGAGCAGTACTTC. Translated: CATSRGPGQGNYEQYF.

The genes are TRBV10-1 and TRBJ1-5; 9 positions agree with TRBD1. V was pared by 6 bases and J by 1 base, with 4 bases of the junction left unmatched. The CDR3 has 15 residues. Germline V gives CDR1 WNHNN, CDR2 SYGVQD (reference sequence). The CDR3 DNA reads TGCGCCAGCAGGAAACAGGGGGCGAGCAATCAGCCCCAGCATTTT. As protein: CASRKQGASNQPQHF.

This clonotype has a count of ten or more. The chain uses TRBV7-9 and TRBJ2-1, with a possible D match to TRBD1 (5 bases). CDR1 is SEHNR and CDR2 is FQNEAQ in the germline V gene (reference sequence). V was cut by 2 bases and J by 10 bases, with 21 bases left in between. CDR3 size: 16 residues. The CDR3 loop is CASSLTKGLHVPEQFF. For the CDR3, the DNA is TGTGCCAGCAGCTTAACGAAGGGGCTTCACGTCCCGGAGCAGTTCTTC. Combining the CDR3 with reference TRBV7-9 and TRBJ2-1 gives the whole variable domain DTGVSQNPRHKITKRGQNVTFRCDPISEHNRLYWYRQTLGQGPEFLTYFQNEAQLEKSRLLSDRFSAERPKGSFSTLEIQRTEQGDSAMYLCASSLTKGLHVPEQFFGPGTRLTVL.

The V and J genes are TRBV12-3 or TRBV12-4 and TRBJ2-5, with 8 bases aligning to TRBD1. With V trimmed by 0 bases and J by 7 bases, 10 bases remained unmatched. The CDR3 covers 16 residues. CDR3 in amino acids: CASSLASGQVRGTQYF. The DNA for the CDR3 is TGTGCCAGCAGTTTAGCCTCGGGACAGGTCCGTGGGACCCAGTACTTC.

V gene TRBV9 combines with J gene TRBJ1-4, with D possibly matching TRBD1 (6 bases). V was shortened by 2 bases and J by 4 bases, with 12 bases between the two germline ends. The CDR3 covers 15 residues. CDR1 is SGDLS, CDR2 YYNGEE, per germline. The CDR3: CASSVTGTYNEKLFF. The CDR3 nucleotides are TGTGCCAGCAGCGTTACCGGGACATATAATGAAAAACTGTTTTTT.

The rearrangement uses TRBV19 and TRBJ2-7; 12 nucleotides line up with TRBD2. The CDR3 totals 13 residues. Looked up from germline, CDR1 is LNHDA and CDR2 is SQIVND (reference sequence). V lost 4 bases and J lost 6; bases outside the gene matches: 1. This CDR3 is CASSTSGRGEQYF. The CDR3 nucleotides read TGTGCCAGTAGTACTAGCGGGAGGGGCGAGCAGTACTTC.

This clonotype was detected only a few times. The chain joins TRBV20-1 to TRBJ1-2, with D tentatively TRBD1 (6 bases). CDR1 DFQATT and CDR2 SNEGSKA come from the germline V gene (reference sequence). Between the trimmed V and J ends, which lost 4 bases and 2 bases, there was a span of 11 bases. The CDR3 contains 13 residues. The DNA of the CDR3 is TGCAGTGCTACACCCGGGGGCAACTATGGCTACACCTTC. Its translation: CSATPGGNYGYTF.

The chain uses TRBV29-1 and TRBJ1-5; D remains unclear. Trimming cost V 6 bases and J 8 bases, with 17 bases left between them. The germline gives CDR1 SQVTM, CDR2 ANQGSEA. The CDR3 is 13 residues long. CDR3 DNA sequence: TGCAGCGTCGGAGGGTTGGGTAGCGAGCCCCAGCATTTT. Its translation is CSVGGLGSEPQHF.

The V gene is TRBV20-1, the J gene TRBJ2-1; 8 nucleotides line up with TRBD2. Germline V lookup: CDR1 DFQATT, CDR2 SNEGSKA (reference sequence). The junction had 9 bases not matched to a gene; V was cut back by 0 bases and J by 5 bases. The CDR3 loop spans 16 amino acids. The CDR3 nucleotides read TGCAGTGCTAGAGATCGGGAGGGGGAGACCCACAATGAGCAGTTCTTC. Translation gives CSARDREGETHNEQFF.

The chain carries TRBV19 and TRBJ2-7; D is possibly TRBD2 (6 bases). This CDR3 spans 13 amino acids. The V end lost 8 bases, the J end lost 4 bases, and 15 bases lay between the germline ends. CDR1 and CDR2 (germline): LNHDA, SQIVND (reference sequence). The CDR3 sequence: CASRPRGAYEQYF. CDR3 nucleotides: TGTGCCAGTCGTCCCCGCGGGGCTTACGAGCAGTACTTC.

This clonotype is a singleton in its sample. A much larger clone lies a single base off, so this may be a read error. The chain has TRBV19 and TRBJ1-6; 12 positions agree with TRBD1. Germline V CDR1 and CDR2: LNHDA, SQIVND (reference sequence). This CDR3 comprises 17 residues. V dropped 3 bases and J dropped 7; count of bases not matched to a gene: 7. In nucleotides, the CDR3 is TGTGCCAGTAGTATGTTGGGACAGGGGGCGAACAATTCACCCCTCCACTTT. As protein: CASSMLGQGANNSPLHF.

This clonotype was seen a handful of times. V usage is TRBV29-1 and J usage is TRBJ2-7; 12 nucleotides align to TRBD2. V lost 6 bases, J lost 2 bases, and 11 bases stayed unmatched. From germline, CDR1 is SQVTM and CDR2 ANQGSEA. CDR3 length: 16 residues. The CDR3 nucleotides read TGCAGCGTCCGGGACAGTACTAGCGGGGGGCCCTACGAGCAGTACTTC. Translation gives CSVRDSTSGGPYEQYF.

The rearrangement joins TRBV5-1 to TRBJ2-7; the D is unclear. Trimming cost V 0 bases and J 3 bases, with 7 bases left between them. The CDR3 totals 13 residues. Germline values: CDR1 SGHRS, CDR2 YFSETQ. The CDR3: CASSLGEIYEQYF. CDR3 nucleotide sequence: TGCGCCAGCAGCTTGGGGGAAATCTACGAGCAGTACTTC.

The rearrangement joins TRBV20-1 to TRBJ2-7; D perhaps matches TRBD1 (5 bases). With 4 bases removed from V and 0 bases from J, the gap between germline ends came to 10 bases. Germline-derived CDR1 and CDR2 are DFQATT and SNEGSKA (reference sequence). CDR3 size: 13 residues. DNA of the CDR3: TGCAGTGCTAAGGACATAGCCTCCTACGAGCAGTACTTC. It yields the protein CSAKDIASYEQYF.

This clonotype was seen repeatedly, ten times or more. V gene TRBV11-2 combines with J gene TRBJ2-7; 7 nucleotides line up with TRBD1. The CDR3 has 15 residues. Germline V gene data show CDR1 as SGHAT and CDR2 as FQNNGV. V lost 5 bases to trimming and J lost 2 bases; unmatched junction nucleotides: 9. The CDR3: CASSRTGTAAYEQYF. DNA of the CDR3: TGTGCCAGCAGCCGCACCGGGACAGCGGCCTACGAGCAGTACTTC.

V is TRBV19 and J is TRBJ2-1; 14 bases are shared with TRBD2. Germline assignment: CDR1 LNHDA and CDR2 SQIVND (reference sequence). The CDR3 runs 14 residues. The J segment lost 7 bases and the V segment lost 9 bases, leaving 5 bases of the junction unmatched. The CDR3 DNA reads as TGTGCCAGCAGGACTAGCGGGGGGTGGAATGAGCAGTTCTTC. Amino acids: CASRTSGGWNEQFF.

This clonotype was observed a handful of times. This chain joins TRBV15 and TRBJ2-6; D remains unclear. V shed 0 bases and J shed 3 bases, with 6 bases lying between them. The CDR3 has 15 amino acids. Germline V gene sequence: CDR1 LNHNV, CDR2 YYDKDF (reference sequence). The CDR3 region is CATSRDKSGANVLTF. The DNA of the CDR3 is TGTGCCACCAGCAGAGATAAAAGTGGGGCCAACGTCCTGACTTTC. Filled out from reference TRBV15 and TRBJ2-6, the complete variable domain reads DAMVIQNPRYQVTQFGKPVTLSCSQTLNHNVMYWYQQKSSQAPKLLFHYYDKDFNNEADTPDNFQSRRPNTSFCFLDIRSPGLGDTAMYLCATSRDKSGANVLTFGAGSRLTVL.